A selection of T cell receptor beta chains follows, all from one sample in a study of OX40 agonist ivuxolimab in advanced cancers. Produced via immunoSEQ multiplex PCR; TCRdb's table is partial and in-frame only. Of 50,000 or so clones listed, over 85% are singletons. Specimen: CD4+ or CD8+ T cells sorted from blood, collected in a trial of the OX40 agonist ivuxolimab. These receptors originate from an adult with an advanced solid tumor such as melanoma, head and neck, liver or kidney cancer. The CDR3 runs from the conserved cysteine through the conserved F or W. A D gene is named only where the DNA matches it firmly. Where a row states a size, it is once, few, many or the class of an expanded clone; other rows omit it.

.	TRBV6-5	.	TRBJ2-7	CASSDSSYEQYF	TGTGCCAGCAGTGACTCATCCTACGAGCAGTACTTC
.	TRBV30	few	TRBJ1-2	CAWSVRIGRYGYTF	TGTGCCTGGAGTGTACGAATAGGTCGGTATGGCTACACCTTC
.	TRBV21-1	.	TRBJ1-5	CASTMTGNQPQHF	TGTGCCAGCACTATGACAGGGAATCAGCCCCAGCATTTT
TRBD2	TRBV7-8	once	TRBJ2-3	CASSLVAGAYTDTQYF	TGTGCCAGCAGCTTAGTAGCGGGGGCCTACACAGATACGCAGTATTTT
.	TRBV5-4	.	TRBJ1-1	CASSLGQWVGNTEAFF	TGTGCCAGCAGCTTGGGACAGTGGGTGGGGAACACTGAAGCTTTCTTT
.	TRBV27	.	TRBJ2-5	CASSADRPETQYF	TGTGCCAGCAGTGCCGACAGGCCCGAGACCCAGTACTTC
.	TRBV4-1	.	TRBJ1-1	CASSQNKGEVAFF	TGCGCCAGCAGCCAAAATAAAGGGGAGGTAGCTTTCTTT
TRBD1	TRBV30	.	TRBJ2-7	CAWDRDRGYEQYF	TGTGCCTGGGACCGGGACAGGGGGTACGAGCAGTACTTC
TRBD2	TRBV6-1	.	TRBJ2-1	CASSKGLADYNEQFF	TGTGCCAGCAGTAAGGGACTAGCAGACTACAATGAGCAGTTCTTC
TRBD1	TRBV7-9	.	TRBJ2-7	CASSPGQKSSYEQYF	TGTGCCAGCAGCCCGGGACAGAAGTCCTCCTACGAGCAGTACTTC
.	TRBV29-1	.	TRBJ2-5	CSVEGVRETQYF	TGCAGCGTTGAAGGAGTAAGGGAGACCCAGTACTTC
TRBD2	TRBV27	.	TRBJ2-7	CASSSGLAGVLHEQYF	TGTGCCAGCAGTTCCGGACTAGCGGGAGTTCTCCACGAGCAGTACTTC
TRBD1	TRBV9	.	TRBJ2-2	CASSASGTGSVYTGELFF	TGTGCCAGCAGCGCTTCCGGGACAGGGAGCGTATACACCGGGGAGCTGTTTTTT
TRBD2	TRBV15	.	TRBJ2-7	CATSSTGTSLLKGVYEQYF	TGTGCCACCAGCAGTACCGGGACTAGCCTATTAAAGGGAGTTTACGAGCAGTACTTC
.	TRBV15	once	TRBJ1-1	CATSRVGRGEAFF	TGTGCCACCAGCAGAGTGGGAAGGGGGGAAGCTTTCTTT
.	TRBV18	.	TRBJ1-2	CASSPLAPEYGYTF	TGTGCCAGCTCACCATTGGCCCCAGAATATGGCTACACCTTC
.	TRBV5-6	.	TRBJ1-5	CASSLGGAYQPQHF	TGTGCCAGCAGCTTGGGTGGGGCTTATCAGCCCCAGCATTTT
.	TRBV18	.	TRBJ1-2	CASSPIWPGPNYGYTF	TGTGCCAGCTCACCAATCTGGCCCGGGCCTAACTATGGCTACACCTTC
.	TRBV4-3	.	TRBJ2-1	CASSQEATPSYNEQFF	TGCGCCAGCAGCCAAGAGGCTACCCCCTCCTACAATGAGCAGTTCTTC
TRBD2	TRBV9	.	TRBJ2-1	CASSPLLGLAGGNEQFF	TGTGCCAGCAGCCCACTATTGGGACTAGCCGGGGGCAATGAGCAGTTCTTC
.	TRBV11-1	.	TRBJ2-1	CASSLGPGTPYNEQFF	TGTGCCAGCAGCTTAGGTCCAGGGACCCCCTACAATGAGCAGTTCTTC
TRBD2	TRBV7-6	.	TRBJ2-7	CASSHSGRGNSYEQYF	TGTGCCAGCAGCCATTCTGGGCGGGGGAACTCCTACGAGCAGTACTTC
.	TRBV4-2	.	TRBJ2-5	CASSQGNRPLETQYF	TGTGCCAGCAGCCAAGGGAACAGGCCTCTGGAGACCCAGTACTTC
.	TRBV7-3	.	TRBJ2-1	CASSEGNSSYNEQFF	TGTGCCAGCAGCGAAGGAAATAGCTCCTACAATGAGCAGTTCTTC
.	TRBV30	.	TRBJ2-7	CAWDIYRGSEQYF	TGTGCCTGGGATATCTATAGAGGGAGCGAGCAGTACTTC
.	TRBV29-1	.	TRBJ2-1	CSVVRGGLEQFF	TGCAGCGTTGTAAGGGGGGGACTTGAGCAGTTCTTC
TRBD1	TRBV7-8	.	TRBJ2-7	CASSKRTGALVAYEQYF	TGTGCCAGCAGCAAGCGGACAGGGGCCCTAGTAGCCTACGAGCAGTACTTC
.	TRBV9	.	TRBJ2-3	CASSARDGSTDTQYF	TGTGCCAGCAGCGCGAGGGACGGGAGCACAGATACGCAGTATTTT
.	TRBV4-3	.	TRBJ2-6	CASSQALQVGANVLTF	TGCGCCAGCAGCCAAGCACTTCAGGTCGGGGCCAACGTCCTGACTTTC
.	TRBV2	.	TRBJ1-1	CASNPPGPNTEAFF	TGTGCCAGCAACCCACCGGGACCCAACACTGAAGCTTTCTTT
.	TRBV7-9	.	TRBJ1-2	CASSWEPGAEYGYTF	TGTGCCAGCAGCTGGGAACCGGGCGCGGAATATGGCTACACCTTC
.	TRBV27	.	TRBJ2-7	CASSSSGLAGGEQYF	.
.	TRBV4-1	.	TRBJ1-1	CASSHEYPAEGNTEAFF	TGCGCCAGCAGCCACGAATACCCTGCGGAGGGGAACACTGAAGCTTTCTTT
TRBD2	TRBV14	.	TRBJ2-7	CASSQKVLAGEYEQYF	TGTGCCAGCAGCCAGAAGGTGCTAGCGGGAGAGTACGAGCAGTACTTC
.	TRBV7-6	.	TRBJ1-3	CASSLVGNVPGNTIYF	TGTGCCAGCAGCTTAGTTGGGAATGTCCCTGGAAACACCATATATTTT
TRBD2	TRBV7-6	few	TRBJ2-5	CASSFYSGGETQYF	TGTGCCAGCAGCTTTTATTCGGGAGGAGAGACCCAGTACTTC
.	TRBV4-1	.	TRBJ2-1	CASSQWQSNEQFF	TGCGCCAGCAGCCAATGGCAAAGCAATGAGCAGTTCTTC
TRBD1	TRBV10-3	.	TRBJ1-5	CATWDRDQNQPQHF	TGTGCCACCTGGGACAGGGATCAAAATCAGCCCCAGCATTTT
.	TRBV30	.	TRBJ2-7	CAWSVSIQWEQYF	TGTGCCTGGAGTGTAAGTATCCAGTGGGAGCAGTACTTC
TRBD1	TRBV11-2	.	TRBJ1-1	CASSLDTGVNTEAFF	TGTGCCAGCAGCTTAGATACAGGGGTGAACACTGAAGCTTTCTTT
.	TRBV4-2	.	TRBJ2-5	CASSPTVLQETQYF	TGTGCCAGCAGCCCCACCGTACTCCAAGAGACCCAGTACTTC